This TCR beta chain was sequenced for a study of T cell clonotyping in hematopoietic cell transplantation. Study context: Recipient samples before transplant were obtained post-cytoreduction. Findings and caveats of the study: After transplant, recipient diversity fell while pathologically expanded clonotypes grew through day 180. Higher Inverse Simpson Index values in graft donor and pretransplant recipient predicted broader posttransplant TCR diversity.

In the case of this clone: Its antigen is currently unknown.

This table comes from immunoSEQ multiplex PCR, and its TCRdb copy is limited to in-frame clones, with some not included. The table includes approximately 46,000 clones, about nine tenths detected once. Germline CDR1 and CDR2: SNHLY and FYNNEI. Trimming removed 3 bases at V and 5 bases at J, with 13 bases between. The CDR3 is 15 amino acids. This sample's time point: recipient sample about 28 days before transplant, after cytoreduction. This TCR derives from a man aged 55 to 69 with biphenotypic leukemia. Some clones in this sample may be carry-over from other donors' samples. The rearrangement joins TRBV2 to TRBJ1-4; the D gene is possibly TRBD1 (6 bases). The sequencing used peripheral blood mononuclear cells, collected before stem cell transplant. CDR3 coding DNA: TGTGCCAGCAGTGATAGGGGACACTGGAATGAAAAACTGTTTTTT. This codes for CASSDRGHWNEKLFF.